This TCR beta chain derives from a study of blood T cell repertoires in COVID-19. The method was immunoSEQ multiplex PCR; TCRdb's version includes in-frame clones alone and lacks a portion of them. The sample shows 150,000 to 200,000 clones, around nine tenths of them seen only once. Sequenced sample: peripheral blood. The TCR originated in a man aged 55 to 70 with COVID-19, enrolled during active disease.

The CDR3 is CASSPSGRVNQPQHF. In DNA, the CDR3 is TGTGCCAGCAGTCCCTCCGGTCGTGTGAATCAGCCCCAGCATTTT. This rearrangement joins TRBV27 to TRBJ1-5; the D is unclear. The V end was cut by 5 bases, the J end by 4 bases, with 15 bases between. CDR1 is MNHEY and CDR2 is SMNVEV in the germline V gene (reference sequence). The CDR3 totals 15 residues.